Below are 15 T cell receptor beta chains sequenced from a single sample in a study of T-cell memory formation after mild COVID-19. TCRdb ran MiXCR on the 5' RACE reads and lists one entry per CDR3 protein. The sample comprises 150,000 to 200,000 distinct CDR3 sequences, roughly 10% of which are singletons, and around 3.8% rests with the top ten. Sequencing input: PBMCs or a T cell subset sorted from them (not recorded which). The receptors originated from a young man who had mild COVID-19 (a few samples of this study predate the infection). Cell type and time point are not known.

This clonotype appeared a few times. The V call is TRBV11-3, the J call TRBJ2-5, with D perhaps matching TRBD2 (7 bases). Germline lookup yields CDR1 SGHNT and CDR2 YENEEA. The CDR3 has 15 amino acids. With 4 bases removed from V and 7 bases from J, the gap between germline ends came to 19 bases. The CDR3 loop is CASSSGAGGPVTQYF. The CDR3 nucleotides are TGTGCCAGCAGCTCGGGCGCCGGGGGGCCGGTGACCCAGTACTTC.

In this sample, this clonotype turned up a few times. The V gene is TRBV5-4, the J gene TRBJ2-1; the D gene is possibly TRBD1 (5 bases). V was pared by 4 bases and J by 4 bases, with 21 bases between. CDR1 is SGHNT and CDR2 is YYREEE in the germline V gene (reference sequence). This CDR3 is 17 amino acids long. This chain's CDR3 is CASSLWTPGVGYNEQFF. In DNA form, the CDR3 reads TGTGCCAGCAGCCTTTGGACACCCGGAGTTGGGTACAATGAGCAGTTCTTC. The full variable domain, completed using reference TRBV5-4 and TRBJ2-1, is ETGVTQSPTHLIKTRGQQVTLRCSSQSGHNTVSWYQQALGQGPQFIFQYYREEENGRGNFPPRFSGLQFPNYSSELNVNALELDDSALYLCASSLWTPGVGYNEQFFGPGTRLTVL.

Comment on this clonotype: One junction end does not reproduce the germline sequence, and a read error may be involved. The V gene is TRBV7-9, the J gene TRBJ2-5; no clear D. Looked up from germline, CDR1 is SEHNR and CDR2 is FQNEAQ (reference sequence). The CDR3 covers 14 residues. The CDR3 protein is CASSPRTVQGTQYF. The CDR3 bases are TGTGCCAGCAGCCCCCGGACGGTCCAAGGGACCCAGTACTTC.

This clonotype was seen a few times. This sequence joins TRBV12-3 or TRBV12-4 and TRBJ2-3; D gene uncertain. This CDR3 has 13 amino acids. V was clipped by 1 base and J by 9 bases, with 11 bases between them. As DNA, the CDR3 is TGTGCCAGCAGTTTAGAATCCTTTGGAACGCAGTATTTT. Translated: CASSLESFGTQYF.

This clonotype has at least ten counts. V is TRBV9 and J is TRBJ2-2; D remains unclear. Looked up from germline, CDR1 is SGDLS and CDR2 is YYNGEE. Deletions cut 2 bases from V and 4 bases from J, with 6 bases between. The length of the CDR3 is 13 residues. The CDR3 loop is CASSVRSTGELFF. The CDR3 DNA reads TGTGCCAGCAGCGTGAGGTCCACCGGGGAGCTGTTTTTT.

The sample holds a few counts of this clonotype. The chain joins TRBV6-1 to TRBJ1-1; D is possibly TRBD1 (5 bases). Germline values: CDR1 MNHNS, CDR2 SASEGT. V dropped 5 bases and J dropped 8 bases, with 12 bases sitting between them. The CDR3 is 12 amino acids. DNA for the CDR3: TGTGCCAGCAGTTGGGGGGACCGCGAAGCTTTCTTT. Translating gives CASSWGDREAFF.

The CDR3 sequence: CASSYSNARFRGYTF. CDR3 coding DNA: TGTGCCAGCAGTTACTCGAACGCTCGGTTTCGTGGCTACACCTTC. The rearrangement joins TRBV6-5 to TRBJ1-2; D remains unclear. V gave up 0 bases and J gave up 7 bases, with 15 bases separating them. CDR3 size: 15 residues. The germline V gene encodes CDR1 MNHEY and CDR2 SVGAGI.

In this sample, this clonotype turned up many times. The CDR3 nucleotides read TGTGCCAGCAGCGGTTCAGGGGGTTGGACAGATACGCAGTATTTT. Translating gives CASSGSGGWTDTQYF. V and J are TRBV7-3 and TRBJ2-3, with TRBD1 identical over 7 bases. In germline, CDR1 is SGHTA, CDR2 FQGTGA. This CDR3 is 15 amino acids long. The V and J ends lost 5 bases and 3 bases, in that order; junction bases with no gene match: 8. The entire variable domain, with the rest obtained from reference TRBV7-3 and TRBJ2-3, is as follows: GAGVSQTPSNKVTEKGKYVELRCDPISGHTALYWYRQSLGQGPEFLIYFQGTGAADDSGLPNDRFFAVRPEGSVSTLKIQRTERGDSAVYLCASSGSGGWTDTQYFGPGTRLTVL.

This clonotype was counted between two and nine times. The chain links TRBV12-3 or TRBV12-4 to TRBJ2-5; a possible D gene is TRBD2 (6 bases). The CDR3 consists of 15 residues. Trimming stripped 2 bases from V and 5 bases from J, with 15 bases between. The CDR3 is CASSLFLEGAETQYF. Here the CDR3 DNA reads TGTGCCAGCAGTTTATTTCTGGAGGGCGCGGAGACCCAGTACTTC.

This clonotype appeared many times. J is TRBJ1-2 and V is TRBV7-9, with D possibly being TRBD1 (5 bases). The V gene lost 3 bases and the J gene lost 4 bases, with 9 bases spanning the gap. The CDR3 covers 13 residues. Germline CDR1 is SEHNR and CDR2 is FQNEAQ (reference sequence). CDR3 sequence reads: CASSFGGSYGYTF. DNA for the CDR3: TGTGCCAGCAGCTTCGGGGGGTCCTATGGCTACACCTTC.

The CDR3 DNA reads TGTGCCGCCGGGACGGCAGGCCTGGGAACTGAAGCTTTCTTT. This translates into CAAGTAGLGTEAFF. The chain uses TRBV3-1 and TRBJ1-1; TRBD1 might be the D (5 bases). The CDR3 totals 14 residues. V lost 11 bases to trimming and J lost 5 bases, with 21 bases between them. Germline CDR1 LGHDT, CDR2 YNNKEL (reference sequence).

This clonotype turned up a few times. The chain recombines TRBV7-9 with TRBJ1-2, with D hard to call. Looked up from germline, CDR1 is SEHNR and CDR2 is FQNEAQ (reference sequence). This CDR3 contains 14 residues. The V and J ends lost 2 bases and 0 bases respectively, with 7 bases between them. CDR3 sequence: CASSLSPSNYGYTF. Written as DNA, the CDR3 is TGTGCCAGCAGCTTATCACCCTCTAACTATGGCTACACCTTC.

The chain joins TRBV20-1 to TRBJ2-6, with D tentatively TRBD1 or TRBD2 (5 bases each). CDR1 is DFQATT and CDR2 is SNEGSKA in the germline V gene (reference sequence). With 6 bases removed from V and 3 bases from J, the gap between germline ends came to 6 bases. The CDR3 is 12 amino acids. In DNA, the CDR3 is TGCAGTGCGGGGGATGGGGCCAACGTCCTGACTTTC. Translation gives CSAGDGANVLTF.

This chain connects TRBV5-1 to TRBJ2-3, with D perhaps matching TRBD1 (5 bases). The CDR3 has 13 amino acids. Germline V gives CDR1 SGHRS, CDR2 YFSETQ. The V and J ends lost 7 bases and 5 bases respectively, with 14 bases between them. CDR3 sequence: CASGNPGLDTQYF. The DNA of the CDR3 is TGCGCCAGCGGAAATCCAGGGTTAGATACGCAGTATTTT.

This clonotype was found a few times. As DNA, the CDR3 is TGCGCCAGCAGCACAAGCGGGGCTAGCACAGATACGCAGTATTTT. Its protein is CASSTSGASTDTQYF. V and J are TRBV5-1 and TRBJ2-3, with 7 bases aligning to TRBD2. V trimming: 4 bases; J trimming: 0 bases; junction bases outside the gene matches: 5. Germline CDR1 and CDR2: SGHRS and YFSETQ. This CDR3 region has 15 residues. The whole variable domain, remainder taken from reference TRBV5-1 and TRBJ2-3, is KAGVTQTPRYLIKTRGQQVTLSCSPISGHRSVSWYQQTPGQGLQFLFEYFSETQRNKGNFPGRFSGRQFSNSRSEMNVSTLELGDSALYLCASSTSGASTDTQYFGPGTRLTVL.